The subject of this entry is one T cell receptor (beta chain). This CDR3 has 15 amino acids. Germline-derived CDR1 and CDR2 are SGHRS and YFSETQ. The trim removed 4 bases at V and 1 base at J, leaving 4 bases unmatched. The repertoire was sequenced with immunoSEQ multiplex PCR; TCRdb's copy has only in-frame clones and lacks some. The profile shows 70,000 to 100,000 clones, 90% to 95% of them singletons. The sample is drawn from a study of T cell changes during pregnancy in multiple sclerosis. The chain has TRBV5-1 and TRBJ2-2; TRBD2 matches 7 bases. This receptor was identified in a female donor with multiple sclerosis, enrolled in a pregnancy study. This sample comprised peripheral blood, obtained in the third trimester of pregnancy. The DNA of the CDR3 is TGCGCCAGCAGCAGACTAGCAAGGAACACCGGGGAGCTGTTTTTT. It encodes CASSRLARNTGELFF.